This TCR beta chain is from a study of cytomegalovirus exposure and HLA in healthy donors. The study, taken as a whole, reports: Apparent HLA restriction characterized most CMV-associated TCR beta chains in a later analysis.

Of note for this clone: No antigen is known for it.

With 60 Vbeta and 13 Jbeta primers, the PCR was carried out. In the source study's methods: Per a later analysis, the number of unique TCR beta chains was approximately 80 million, of which around 10 million were shared. Sequenced by immunoSEQ multiplex PCR; TCRdb stores in-frame clones only, minus some. The D gene and trimming were derived from the DNA, and the V and J assignments and clone size from that table. The table records 120,000 to 150,000 clones, roughly 76% of them present only once. V was cut by 0 bases and J by 0 bases, with 9 bases left in between. The CDR3 has 15 amino acids. Germline CDR1 reads KGHSH; CDR2 reads LQKENI.

The clonotype was recovered from a man younger than 30 in good health and CMV-seronegative. J is TRBJ2-7 and V is TRBV18, with D perhaps TRBD1 (5 bases). The sample comprised PBMCs. CDR3 region: CASSPPGPSSYEQYF. CDR3 DNA sequence: TGTGCCAGCTCACCACCGGGGCCTTCCTCCTACGAGCAGTACTTC.